Sequencing of this T cell receptor (beta chain) was carried out in a study of beta chain features in type 1 diabetes. The wider study: There was similarity between patients and healthy donors in age, gender and cell yields.

This clone has a handful of counts. This CDR3 has 12 amino acids. From germline, CDR1 is MDHEN and CDR2 SYDVKM. Deletions cut 2 bases from V and 4 bases from J, with 6 bases between. Expressed TCRB transcripts were sequenced after all isolated RNA was converted to cDNA. The assay was immunoSEQ multiplex PCR, and TCRdb's table has in-frame clones only and misses some. The sample includes about 360,000 clones, roughly 13% seen only once; the top ten take approximately 0.015%. Averaging around 110 mL, one heparinised blood draw came from each individual donor. Sorting with CD45RO/CCR7/CD25/CD127/CD95/CD27 yielded naive, central memory, regulatory and stem-like memory CD4+ cells.

This clonotype originated in a man younger than 35 in good health. Material: naive CD4+ T cells from blood. This sequence joins TRBV28 and TRBJ2-7; D unresolved. DNA for the CDR3: TGTGCCAGCAGTTTAGCGACATACGAGCAGTACTTC. Protein: CASSLATYEQYF.